This T cell receptor (beta chain) was found in a study of T cell responses to AZD1222 COVID-19 vaccine. The J segment lost 0 bases and the V segment lost 5 bases, leaving 21 bases of the junction unmatched. Germline V lookup: CDR1 MDHEN, CDR2 SYDVKM. The CDR3 contains 20 residues. Concerning this clone: Its antigen is undetermined.

The study, taken as a whole, reports: The study found Spike-specific TCR breadth and depth rose after two AZD1222 doses. Among the donors, most were white British and more were female, and clonal diversity was possibly underestimated.

Method: immunoSEQ multiplex PCR; TCRdb's copy keeps in-frame clones and lacks some. The sample contains about 120,000 clones, roughly 89% of which appear only once. Sequenced here: peripheral blood, sampled on day 0 of MenACWY control vaccination. This chain connects TRBV28 to TRBJ2-7; 8 positions agree with TRBD2. This sequence originates from an adult in good health. CDR3 sequence: CASSIRSLAGHVTSSYEQYF. CDR3 in DNA: TGTGCCAGCAGTATCCGCTCCTTAGCGGGACATGTAACAAGCTCCTACGAGCAGTACTTC. Using reference TRBV28 and TRBJ2-7 for the parts outside the CDR3, the full variable domain is DVKVTQSSRYLVKRTGEKVFLECVQDMDHENMFWYRQDPGLGLRLIYFSYDVKMKEKGDIPEGYSVSREKKERFSLILESASTNQTSMYLCASSIRSLAGHVTSSYEQYFGPGTRLTVT.